This TCR beta chain was documented in a study of early T cells in non-severe SARS-CoV-2 infection. Turning to the study itself: Sequencing of unsorted whole blood was done on bulk RNA, leaving chains unpaired.

Points from the study as a whole: Matches to VDJdb favored anti-spike CD8 responses and missed private and CD4 specificities.

The table lists this clonotype with a few counts. What it recognizes is unknown. Germline CDR1 and CDR2: SGHVS and FNYEAQ. The V gene lost 5 bases and the J gene lost 5 bases, with 20 bases spanning the gap. The CDR3 consists of 16 residues. The TCR library protocol was used to attach unique molecular identifiers. These identifiers were attached to individual cDNA molecules. TCRdb re-called the 5' RACE reads with MiXCR, one entry per CDR3 protein. The top ten clones hold about 5.3% of a sample with tens of thousands of distinct CDR3 sequences, roughly 9.4% of them seen once. The source of this sequence is an adult who was a healthcare worker with PCR-confirmed SARS-CoV-2 infection or an uninfected control (not recorded which). This chain links TRBV7-6 with TRBJ2-3; D is perhaps TRBD2 (6 bases). Sequences were derived from whole blood, sampled at baseline. The CDR3 bases are TGTGCCAGCAGCCTAAGGCGGGATCCGACTAAAGATACGCAGTATTTT. Protein sequence: CASSLRRDPTKDTQYF.